This is a list of T cell receptor beta chains from one sample in a study of OX40 agonist ivuxolimab in advanced cancers. Repertoires were generated with immunoSEQ multiplex PCR, while TCRdb's copy carries only in-frame clones and drops some. The sample shows 60,000 or so clones, 84% of them seen only once. The sample in question was CD4+ or CD8+ T cells sorted from blood, obtained in a trial of the OX40 agonist ivuxolimab. These receptors all come from an adult with an advanced solid tumor such as melanoma, head and neck, liver or kidney cancer. Each CDR3 is given with its conserved first and last residue. D genes are given only for firm matches. Clone size appears in some rows only: once, few, many, or a class for an expanded clone.

v_gene,len,abundance,d_gene,j_gene,CDR3nt,CDR3aa
TRBV10-2,14,NA,NA,TRBJ1-6,TGCGCCAGCAGCTGGGACGGATCTGGATCACCCCTCCACTTT,CASSWDGSGSPLHF
TRBV19,13,once,NA,TRBJ1-5,TGTGCCAGTAGTACTCAAAAGAATCAGCCCCAGCATTTT,CASSTQKNQPQHF
TRBV19,14,NA,NA,TRBJ1-6,TGTGCCAGTAGTATAAGGACAGACAATTCACCCCTCCACTTT,CASSIRTDNSPLHF
TRBV30,14,NA,TRBD2,TRBJ2-1,TGTGCCTTTAAAGCGGGGAGCTCCTACAATGAGCAGTTCTTC,CAFKAGSSYNEQFF
TRBV5-1,14,NA,NA,TRBJ2-6,TGCGCCAGCAGCTTGGCCTTGGGGGCCAACGTCCTGACTTTC,CASSLALGANVLTF
TRBV4-1,14,NA,NA,TRBJ1-6,TGCGCCAGCAGCCAAGAAGAGGGTGATTCACCCCTCCACTTT,CASSQEEGDSPLHF
TRBV4-1,14,NA,NA,TRBJ1-2,TGCGCCAGCAGCCAAGATCAGTTAGTCTATGGCTACACCTTC,CASSQDQLVYGYTF
TRBV4-3,15,NA,NA,TRBJ1-2,TGCGCCCGCGACCGCACTTTTAGACAGGTCGATGGCTACACCTTC,CARDRTFRQVDGYTF
TRBV10-1,14,NA,NA,TRBJ2-4,TGCGCCAGCAGTGAGTCCGGCCTAGATTTCATTCAGTACTTC,CASSESGLDFIQYF
TRBV4-3,19,NA,NA,TRBJ1-4,TGCGCCAGCAGCCAAGACCCATCGGGACGGTATGCAGGGAACGAAAAACTGTTTTTT,CASSQDPSGRYAGNEKLFF
TRBV5-6,14,NA,NA,TRBJ2-7,TGTGCCAGCAGCGGGGGACCGAGCTCCTACGAGCAGTACTTC,CASSGGPSSYEQYF
TRBV14,14,NA,NA,TRBJ2-7,TGTGCCAGCAGCCTACGGACATTCACCTACGAGCAGTACTTC,CASSLRTFTYEQYF
TRBV14,17,NA,NA,TRBJ1-1,TGTGCCAGCAGCAGCGGGGCCACAGGGAACCTGAACACTGAAGCTTTCTTT,CASSSGATGNLNTEAFF
TRBV4-3,15,NA,NA,TRBJ1-4,TGCGCCAGCAGCCAAGATCGGGGGGCAAATGAAAAACTGTTTTTT,CASSQDRGANEKLFF
TRBV5-1,12,NA,NA,TRBJ2-5,TGCGCCAGCAGGGAACCCCAAGAGACCCAGTACTTC,CASREPQETQYF
TRBV27,15,NA,TRBD1,TRBJ1-2,TGTGCCAGCAGTGCCCCGGGACAGGGAAACTATGGCTACACCTTC,CASSAPGQGNYGYTF
TRBV10-3,13,NA,NA,TRBJ1-1,TGTGCCATCAGTGATTCCGGGCCTCAGCGGGCTTTCTTT,CAISDSGPQRAFF
TRBV6-6,14,NA,TRBD2,TRBJ2-3,TGTGCCAGCAGGCCGGGAGGGGGGACAGATACGCAGTATTTT,CASRPGGGTDTQYF